The present T cell receptor beta chain was sequenced within a study of blood T cell repertoires in COVID-19. The length of the CDR3 is 16 residues. The trim removed 1 base at V and 4 bases at J, leaving 7 bases unmatched. CDR1 and CDR2 (germline): SGDLS, YYNGEE. Methods used by the authors: Estimated nucleated cell counts came from reference gene primer amplification. Clones were sequenced by immunoSEQ multiplex PCR, and TCRdb holds only the in-frame ones, with some missing. The D gene and trimming were derived from the DNA, and the V and J assignments and clone size from that table. In the table there are 90,000 to 150,000 clones, approximately 77% of which are singletons.

The receptor comes from a human donor in a cohort sampled during active COVID-19. Material: peripheral blood. The rearrangement uses TRBV9 and TRBJ2-2; 7 nucleotides agree with TRBD1. The CDR3, as DNA: TGTGCCAGCAGCGTACGGGACAGCCGTGGCACCGGGGAGCTGTTTTTT. Translated, it gives CASSVRDSRGTGELFF.